This T cell receptor (beta chain) derives from a study of CD8 T cells in Susac syndrome. Sequencing of TCR beta, carried out with a high-throughput approach, was applied to CD8+ and CD4+ T cells from the blood. With random hexamers, reverse transcription was performed on roughly 0.45 to 1 ug of RNA. TCRdb itself ran the immunoSEQ multiplex PCR reads through MiXCR, one entry per CDR3 protein. Found here are about 110,000 distinct CDR3 sequences, roughly 95% of them singletons; the top ten hold approximately 0.41%. Per germline, CDR1 LGHNA and CDR2 YNFKEQ. V was trimmed by 0 bases and J by 4 bases, leaving 10 bases between them. The CDR3 spans 14 residues. Study findings and constraints: Across the total CD8+ repertoires, approximately 15 Susac-specific public clones were detected, and across the CD8+ TEMRA repertoires, roughly five such clones were detected.

Worth noting for this clonotype: The antigen is undetermined.

The chain carries TRBV4-2 and TRBJ2-7; no clear D gene. The sample was CD8+ T cells from PBMCs. The clonotype comes from a human donor with Susac syndrome. Written as DNA, the CDR3 is TGTGCCAGCAGCCAAGAAGTTGGCCATTACGAGCAGTACTTC. It translates to CASSQEVGHYEQYF.